These 23 T cell receptor beta chains were sequenced from one sample in a study of technical replicates of blood from several donors. Using immunoSEQ multiplex PCR, the repertoire was profiled, and TCRdb retains in-frame clones only, with some absent. Of about 89,000 clones listed, just under 95% were seen once; the top ten hold over 0.2%. The sample taken for sequencing was T cells isolated from PBMCs. The source of these receptors is a human donor in good health.

On this clone: Compared with germline, one end of the junction differs, possibly owing to a read error. The chain recombines TRBV6-6 with TRBJ1-1, with 7 bases lining up with TRBD1. The germline gives CDR1 MNHNY, CDR2 SVGAGI (reference sequence). This CDR3 has 13 amino acids. This chain's CDR3 is CASSKTGNSEAFF. The CDR3 region has the DNA TGTGCCAGCAGTAAGACAGGGAACTCTGAAGCTTTCTTT.

This sequence joins TRBV7-9 and TRBJ2-3, with D perhaps TRBD2 (5 bases). V lost 2 bases and J 0 bases, leaving 12 bases between the germline ends. CDR3 length: 16 amino acids. CDR1 is SEHNR and CDR2 is FQNEAQ in the germline V gene (reference sequence). The CDR3 here is CASSLLLAQSTDTQYF. The CDR3 nucleotides read TGTGCCAGCAGCTTACTGCTAGCACAAAGCACAGATACGCAGTATTTT.

This chain joins TRBV28 and TRBJ2-7, with 7 positions matching TRBD1. Looked up from germline, CDR1 is MDHEN and CDR2 is SYDVKM. The V segment lost 6 bases and the J segment 0 bases; nucleotides outside the gene matches: 8. The CDR3 runs 15 residues. CDR3 in DNA: TGTGCCAGCAGGACGGACAGGACAGGCTCCTACGAGCAGTACTTC. Translation gives CASRTDRTGSYEQYF.

V is TRBV7-3 and J is TRBJ2-1; D is unresolved. V was cut by 5 bases and J by 3 bases, with 14 bases left in between. Germline V gene data show CDR1 as SGHTA and CDR2 as FQGTGA. CDR3 length: 15 amino acids. The CDR3 sequence: CASSENPSRYNEQFF. The CDR3 DNA reads TGTGCCAGCAGCGAGAACCCCTCTCGCTACAATGAGCAGTTCTTC.

The chain carries TRBV6-1 and TRBJ2-7; D not resolved. V was clipped by 6 bases and J by 0 bases, with 12 bases between them. CDR1 MNHNS and CDR2 SASEGT come from the germline V gene. This CDR3 has 14 residues. As DNA, the CDR3 is TGTGCCAGCAGCGCCGTGGGCAACTCCTACGAGCAGTACTTC. Its translation: CASSAVGNSYEQYF.

The chain carries TRBV5-6 and TRBJ2-7; weak D call: TRBD1 (6 bases). With 4 bases removed from V and 7 bases from J, the gap between germline ends came to 15 bases. Germline CDR1 and CDR2: SGHDT and YYEEEE. The CDR3 totals 13 residues. The CDR3 here is CASSPPAGVEQYF. The DNA for the CDR3 is TGTGCCAGCAGCCCACCGGCAGGGGTGGAGCAGTACTTC. Supplemented by reference TRBV5-6 and TRBJ2-7, the full variable domain reads DAGVTQSPTHLIKTRGQQVTLRCSPKSGHDTVSWYQQALGQGPQFIFQYYEEEERQRGNFPDRFSGHQFPNYSSELNVNALLLGDSALYLCASSPPAGVEQYFGPGTRLTVT.

The CDR3 coding sequence is TGTGCCAGCAGCTTAGATTATCGGGTCTACGAGCAGTACTTC. Its protein product is CASSLDYRVYEQYF. The chain joins TRBV7-9 to TRBJ2-7; the D is unclear. The CDR3 contains 14 residues. Per germline, CDR1 SEHNR and CDR2 FQNEAQ (reference sequence). Trimming took 1 base from V and 3 from J, leaving 10 bases between them.

This chain joins TRBV27 and TRBJ1-4, with a tentative D call TRBD1 (6 bases). The CDR3 spans 15 residues. V lost 6 bases, J lost 8 bases, and 19 bases lay in between. Germline V gene lookup returns CDR1 MNHEY and CDR2 SMNVEV (reference sequence). CDR3 region: CASRRTGYLGEKLFF. CDR3 DNA sequence: TGTGCCAGCAGGCGTACAGGGTATCTTGGAGAAAAACTGTTTTTT.

The chain joins TRBV19 to TRBJ1-1; no clear D. V was clipped by 7 bases and J by 2 bases, with 11 bases between them. CDR1 and CDR2 (germline): LNHDA, SQIVND (reference sequence). This CDR3 contains 13 residues. CDR3 sequence: CASKYGVNTEAFF. The CDR3, as DNA: TGTGCCAGTAAATACGGGGTAAACACTGAAGCTTTCTTT.

The J gene is TRBJ2-5, the V gene TRBV7-7; 7 bases align to TRBD2. The J segment lost 3 bases and the V segment lost 4 bases, leaving 5 bases of the junction unmatched. Germline loops: CDR1 SSHAT, CDR2 FNYEAQ (reference sequence). This CDR3 is built from 14 residues. The CDR3: CASSSGLVKETQYF. CDR3 nucleotide sequence: TGTGCCAGCAGCTCCGGACTAGTCAAAGAGACCCAGTACTTC.

The V call is TRBV28, the J call TRBJ2-7; 7 nucleotides align to TRBD1. The CDR3 sequence is 15 residues long. The V segment lost 4 bases and the J segment 5 bases; nucleotides outside the gene matches: 11. Germline loops: CDR1 MDHEN, CDR2 SYDVKM. CDR3 amino acids: CASSSTGVSIHEQYF. The DNA for the CDR3 is TGTGCCAGCAGTTCAACAGGGGTAAGCATACACGAGCAGTACTTC.

In this sample, this clone turned up a few times. The V call is TRBV27, the J call TRBJ2-3; possible D gene TRBD2, 7 bases. Germline V gene data show CDR1 as MNHEY and CDR2 as SMNVEV (reference sequence). Trimming cost V 7 bases and J 2 bases, with 16 bases left between them. The CDR3 is 15 amino acids. The chain's CDR3 is CASTRAGHNTDTQYF. CDR3 nucleotide sequence: TGTGCCAGCACTAGAGCGGGACATAACACAGATACGCAGTATTTT.

This sequence joins TRBV28 and TRBJ2-7; D is undetermined. Trimming pared 2 bases from V and 7 bases from J, leaving 9 bases between. In germline, CDR1 is MDHEN, CDR2 SYDVKM. CDR3 length: 12 amino acids. The CDR3: CASSLSWREQYF. The CDR3 DNA reads TGTGCCAGCAGTTTAAGTTGGAGAGAGCAGTACTTC. The full variable domain, its missing parts supplied by reference TRBV28 and TRBJ2-7, is DVKVTQSSRYLVKRTGEKVFLECVQDMDHENMFWYRQDPGLGLRLIYFSYDVKMKEKGDIPEGYSVSREKKERFSLILESASTNQTSMYLCASSLSWREQYFGPGTRLTVT.

The V gene is TRBV11-2, the J gene TRBJ1-3; possibly TRBD1 for D (6 bases). Germline CDR1 reads SGHAT; CDR2 reads FQNNGV. This CDR3 contains 19 residues. V lost 5 bases to trimming and J lost 0 bases, with 23 bases between them. CDR3 in DNA: TGTGCCAGCAGCAGCCCCCCCGGGACAAGGATGAGCTCTGGAAACACCATATATTTT. It is translated as CASSSPPGTRMSSGNTIYF.

The rearrangement uses TRBV14 and TRBJ2-1; 8 nucleotides align to TRBD1. CDR3 length equals 15 residues. Germline-derived CDR1 and CDR2 are SGHDN and FVKESK. V gave up 0 bases and J gave up 8 bases; unmatched junction bases: 6. This CDR3 is CASSQEGTGEDEQFF. The CDR3 DNA sequence: TGTGCCAGCAGCCAAGAGGGGACAGGTGAAGATGAGCAGTTCTTC.

CDR3 sequence (DNA): TGTGCCAGCTCCGCGACAGGAACCACTGAAGCTTTCTTT. Translating gives CASSATGTTEAFF. The chain carries TRBV18 and TRBJ1-1, with D perhaps TRBD1 (6 bases). The CDR3 runs 13 residues. CDR1 KGHSH and CDR2 LQKENI come from the germline V gene. V lost 6 bases, J lost 4 bases, and 12 bases lay in between.

In its sample, this clone was seen once. The genes are TRBV7-2 and TRBJ2-7, with 10 bases aligning to TRBD2. CDR1 and CDR2 from the germline V gene are SGHTA and FQGNSA. This CDR3 contains 14 residues. V shed 6 bases, J shed 0 bases, and the junction held 2 bases outside the gene matches. CDR3 sequence: CASSTSGVSYEQYF. CDR3 nucleotide sequence: TGTGCCAGCAGTACTAGCGGGGTCTCCTACGAGCAGTACTTC. Looking up the rest from reference TRBV7-2 and TRBJ2-7 gives the full variable domain: GAGVSQSPSNKVTEKGKDVELRCDPISGHTALYWYRQSLGQGLEFLIYFQGNSAPDKSGLPSDRFSAERTGGSVSTLTIQRTQQEDSAVYLCASSTSGVSYEQYFGPGTRLTVT.

The rearrangement links TRBV6-5 to TRBJ2-4; D might be TRBD1 (6 bases). The CDR3 is 15 amino acids. The ends were cut back, 2 bases at V and 5 bases at J, with 13 bases in the middle. CDR1 and CDR2 from the germline V gene are MNHEY and SVGAGI. CDR3 nucleotides: TGTGCCAGCAGTTACAGTTCAGGGGCTCAAAACATTCAGTACTTC. Its translation: CASSYSSGAQNIQYF.

The V gene is TRBV6-5, the J gene TRBJ2-7; possibly TRBD1 for D (5 bases). V lost 2 bases and J 5 bases, leaving 16 bases between the germline ends. In germline, CDR1 is MNHEY, CDR2 SVGAGI. This CDR3 contains 15 residues. In DNA, the CDR3 is TGTGCCAGCAGTTACCATCAAGGAGTGACAGACGAGCAGTACTTC. Translation: CASSYHQGVTDEQYF.

This chain uses TRBV6-8 with TRBJ2-2; D uncertain. V lost 4 bases and J lost 1, with 10 bases in between. Germline V lookup: CDR1 MNHGY, CDR2 SAAAGT. The CDR3 is made up of 15 amino acids. This chain's CDR3 is CASSSVPRNTGELFF. The CDR3 DNA follows: TGTGCCAGCAGTTCGGTTCCTAGGAACACCGGGGAGCTGTTTTTT.

The J gene is TRBJ2-7, the V gene TRBV28; 13 nucleotides match TRBD2. Trimming took 5 bases from V and 4 from J; bases not matched to a gene: 8. The length of the CDR3 is 16 residues. Germline assignment: CDR1 MDHEN and CDR2 SYDVKM. The CDR3 bases are TGTGCCAGCAGTCCGACCGGACTAGCGGGAGATTACGAGCAGTACTTC. This codes for CASSPTGLAGDYEQYF.

The chain combines TRBV5-8 with TRBJ2-7; no clear D gene. Trimming took 2 bases from V and 7 from J, leaving 7 bases between them. CDR1 and CDR2 (germline): SGHTS, YDEGEE. The CDR3 loop spans 11 amino acids. CDR3 in amino acids: CASSFNREQYF. In DNA form, the CDR3 reads TGTGCCAGCAGCTTCAATCGGGAGCAGTACTTC.

The chain has TRBV5-4 and TRBJ1-2; D uncertain. CDR1 and CDR2 from the germline V gene are SGHNT and YYREEE (reference sequence). V lost 6 bases and J lost 4, with 13 bases in between. The CDR3 covers 13 residues. CDR3 sequence: CASNMGGSYGYTF. In DNA, the CDR3 is TGTGCCAGCAACATGGGAGGGAGCTATGGCTACACCTTC.